This entry concerns a single T cell receptor beta chain. The antigen is undetermined. This CDR3 is 14 amino acids long. V shed 4 bases and J 6 bases; nucleotides not matched to a gene: 2. Germline values: CDR1 SGHRS, CDR2 YFSETQ. These data are taken from a study of T-cell reconstitution after alpha-beta-depleted transplantation in children. Study findings and constraints: Reportedly, only several hundred clones from non-depleted graft cells drove alpha-beta T-cell counts at about two months. Surviving recipient T cells and thymic progenitors produced the high day-60 TCRbeta diversity seen in some patients. After one year, T-cell counts and TCRbeta diversity mostly came from new T cells.

The TCRbeta library was prepared with unique molecular identifiers. Each CDR3 protein gets one entry after TCRdb re-called the PCR reads with MiXCR. Of almost 600,000 distinct CDR3 sequences in the sample, 25% to 30% were seen once. The chain joins TRBV5-1 to TRBJ1-6; TRBD1 agrees at 9 bases. The sequence derives from a boy less than two years old with Wiskott-Aldrich syndrome, due to receive a stem cell transplant. Sequencing used PBMCs, obtained before TCRalphabeta/CD19-depleted stem cell transplant. The CDR3: CASSRTGVNSPLHF. CDR3 sequence (DNA): TGCGCCAGCAGCCGGACAGGGGTTAATTCACCCCTCCACTTT.